What follows are 6 T cell receptor beta chains derived from one specimen sequenced in a study of response to subunit inactivated influenza vaccine (dated by TCRdb to about 2018). The library was built by means of RT-PCR. Sequencing instrument: Illumina HiSeq 2500. The public reads were quality trimmed at Q25 with fastp and then assembled into clones with MiXCR by TCRdb, keeping productive beta chains. When rows share a CDR3 protein, they turn into one entry using the most common DNA and genes. This sample has around 790,000 distinct CDR3 sequences in its table, and roughly 20% of those were observed once. The top ten clones comprise about 10% of the sample. The sample here was PBMCs from blood, taken 5 to 6 days after vaccination. The receptors were gathered from a man aged 50 to 60 who received an inactivated influenza vaccine. Donor details come from another sample of the same person, matched by shared clones.

This clonotype was observed a handful of times. V is TRBV5-6 and J is TRBJ2-5; tentative D call: TRBD2 (6 bases). Trimming cost V 4 bases and J 1 base, with 11 bases left between them. The germline V gene has CDR1 SGHDT and CDR2 YYEEEE. The CDR3 length is 14 residues. CDR3 DNA sequence: TGTGCCAGCAGCCAACGGGGGTTCCAAGAGACCCAGTACTTC. Its translation is CASSQRGFQETQYF.

This clonotype has more than one count but fewer than ten. DNA of the CDR3: TGCAGCGTTGTGCAGGAGAGCACAGATACGCAGTATTTT. It is translated as CSVVQESTDTQYF. This chain joins TRBV29-1 and TRBJ2-3; D is uncertain. Germline V gene lookup returns CDR1 SQVTM and CDR2 ANQGSEA. The germline V and J ends were trimmed by 4 bases and 0 bases, with 8 bases remaining between them. CDR3 length equals 13 residues.

CDR3 sequence (DNA): TGCGCCAGCAGCCGGAGGGGGGTATCGACTGAAGCTTTCTTT. Its protein product is CASSRRGVSTEAFF. This chain uses TRBV4-1 with TRBJ1-1; tentative D call: TRBD1 (6 bases). V dropped 4 bases and J dropped 5 bases, with 14 bases sitting between them. This CDR3 has 14 amino acids. Germline V gene sequence: CDR1 MGHRA, CDR2 YSYEKL.

The chain carries TRBV20-1 and TRBJ2-3; D unresolved. V lost 3 bases and J lost 0, with 10 bases in between. This CDR3 is 14 amino acids long. Looked up from germline, CDR1 is DFQATT and CDR2 is SNEGSKA (reference sequence). CDR3 in amino acids: CSARTVQSTDTQYF. The CDR3 region has the DNA TGCAGTGCTAGGACCGTACAGAGCACAGATACGCAGTATTTT.

This clonotype has a handful of counts. The CDR3 loop is CAISAAAGTYEQYF. As DNA, the CDR3 is TGTGCCATCAGTGCTGCAGCCGGCACGTACGAGCAGTACTTC. The chain combines TRBV10-3 with TRBJ2-7, with D unresolved. V was trimmed by 4 bases and J by 4 bases, leaving 14 bases between them. From germline, CDR1 is ENHRY and CDR2 SYGVKD. The CDR3 has 14 residues.

The chain uses TRBV12-3 or TRBV12-4 and TRBJ1-2, with 7 nucleotides matching TRBD1. The length of the CDR3 is 15 residues. Trimming removed 1 base from V and 4 bases from J; junction bases left unmatched: 6. The CDR3 bases are TGTGCCAGCAGTTTAGGAAGGACAGGTAGCTATGGCTACACCTTC. It yields the protein CASSLGRTGSYGYTF.